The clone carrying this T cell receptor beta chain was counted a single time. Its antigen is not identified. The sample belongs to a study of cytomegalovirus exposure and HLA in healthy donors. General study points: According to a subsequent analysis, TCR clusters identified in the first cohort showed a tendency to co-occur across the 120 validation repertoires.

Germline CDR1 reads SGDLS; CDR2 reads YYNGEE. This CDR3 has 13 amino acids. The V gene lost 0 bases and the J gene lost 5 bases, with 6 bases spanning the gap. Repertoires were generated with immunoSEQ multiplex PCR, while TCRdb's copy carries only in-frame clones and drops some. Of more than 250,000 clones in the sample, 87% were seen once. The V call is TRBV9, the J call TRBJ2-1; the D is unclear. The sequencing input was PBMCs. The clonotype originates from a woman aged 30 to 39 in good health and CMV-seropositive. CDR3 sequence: CASSVGTHNEQFF. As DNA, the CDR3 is TGTGCCAGCAGCGTAGGCACACACAATGAGCAGTTCTTC.